This TCR beta chain was sequenced during a study of T cells in Graves' hyperthyroidism and ophthalmopathy. Ten or more counts support this clonotype. CDR1 SEHNR and CDR2 FQNEAQ come from the germline V gene (reference sequence). The CDR3 spans 16 residues. With 5 bases removed from V and 0 bases from J, the gap between germline ends came to 15 bases. Patients aged 18 to 65 had newly diagnosed hyperthyroidism of under 2 months' duration. The source of the PBMCs was approximately 10 ml of fresh peripheral blood. Researchers took RNA transcripts and amplified the TCR beta CDR3 regions from them. Primed by the HTBI set, a first-round RT-PCR was run on the TCR CDR3. One entry per CDR3 protein results from TCRdb running MiXCR on the multiplex PCR reads. The sample contains 600,000 to 650,000 distinct CDR3 sequences, under 20% of which appear only once.

The clonotype originates from a woman aged 25 to 39 with Graves' hyperthyroidism. V is TRBV7-9 and J is TRBJ2-3; a weak D match, TRBD2 (6 bases). The sequencing input was blood. The CDR3 DNA sequence: TGTGCCAGCAGCCAGCTCCTAGCGCGGAGCACAGATACGCAGTATTTT. Protein: CASSQLLARSTDTQYF.